Below, 12 T cell receptor beta chains from the same sample are listed, as sequenced in a study of control samples from healthy donors and cancer patients (dated by TCRdb to about 2020). The receptor library was made with the immunoSEQ multiplex PCR assay. The table comes from immuneACCESS by way of TCRdb, which keeps in-frame sequences with V and J called. Part of the clones is missing from these tables; in studies checked, under half for an unresolved V gene and the rest for unknown reasons. The sample table records some 80,000 clones; 92% of these occur just once. Clones ranked in the top ten supply about 5.6% of the sample. Input material: blood. Receptors were obtained from an older woman in good health.

The chain employs TRBV19 and TRBJ2-3; 8 positions agree with TRBD2. Germline CDR1 and CDR2: LNHDA and SQIVND (reference sequence). Germline trimming cut 1 base from V and 5 bases from J; bases unmatched to any gene: 11. There are 17 residues in the CDR3. The DNA of the CDR3 is TGTGCCAGTAGTATAGGTCTTGGAGCGGGAGTGGTAGATACGCAGTATTTT. Translating it yields CASSIGLGAGVVDTQYF.

This clone came up once. The rearrangement joins TRBV5-1 to TRBJ2-2; tentatively, D is TRBD2 (6 bases). CDR1 and CDR2 from the germline V gene are SGHRS and YFSETQ. V lost 2 bases, J lost 0 bases, and 11 bases lay in between. The CDR3 is made up of 16 amino acids. CDR3 nucleotide sequence: TGCGCCAGCAGCTTCTTCGCTAGCGCGAACACCGGGGAGCTGTTTTTT. Translated, it gives CASSFFASANTGELFF.

The chain employs TRBV28 and TRBJ1-1; D is undetermined. CDR3 length: 17 residues. Per germline, CDR1 MDHEN and CDR2 SYDVKM. V was pared by 4 bases and J by 1 base, with 19 bases between. The CDR3 spells CASSSPTGWGGNTEAFF. CDR3 nucleotides: TGTGCCAGCAGTTCACCAACGGGTTGGGGAGGGAACACTGAAGCTTTCTTT.

The chain employs TRBV28 and TRBJ1-2; the D is unclear. Trimming shortened V by 3 bases and J by 5 bases, and 13 bases separated the two germline ends. The CDR3 is 14 amino acids. Germline loops: CDR1 MDHEN, CDR2 SYDVKM. The CDR3 reads CASSLGGFTYGYTF. The CDR3 DNA is TGTGCCAGCAGTTTGGGCGGCTTTACTTATGGCTACACCTTC.

The rearrangement uses TRBV7-2 and TRBJ2-7; TRBD2 matches at 7 bases. Germline values: CDR1 SGHTA, CDR2 FQGNSA. There are 14 residues in the CDR3. V gave up 2 bases and J gave up 5 bases; unmatched junction bases: 6. The CDR3 loop is CASSLSGGVNEQYF. DNA for the CDR3: TGTGCCAGCAGCTTATCGGGGGGAGTTAACGAGCAGTACTTC.

In this sample, this clone turned up once. This chain connects TRBV2 to TRBJ1-4; possibly TRBD1 for D (6 bases). The V end lost 4 bases, the J end lost 6 bases, and 9 bases lay between the germline ends. This CDR3 comprises 13 residues. Germline loops: CDR1 SNHLY, CDR2 FYNNEI. In DNA form, the CDR3 reads TGTGCCAGCAGTGGGGGGGCGGATGAAAAACTGTTTTTT. Protein product: CASSGGADEKLFF.

V and J are TRBV29-1 and TRBJ1-2; D may be TRBD1 (5 bases). Trimming removed 4 bases at V and 1 base at J, with 13 bases between. The CDR3 covers 14 residues. Germline-derived CDR1 and CDR2 are SQVTM and ANQGSEA. In nucleotides, the CDR3 is TGCAGCGTTGTAGCGACAGCAATTAACTATGGCTACACCTTC. Its translation: CSVVATAINYGYTF.

The J gene is TRBJ2-5, the V gene TRBV7-2; 16 nucleotides align to TRBD2. With 5 bases clipped from V and 5 bases from J, the junction kept 5 bases outside the gene matches. Germline-derived CDR1 and CDR2 are SGHTA and FQGNSA. The CDR3 has 16 amino acids. As DNA, the CDR3 is TGTGCCAGCAGCCGGGGACTAGCGGGAGGGGGGGAGACCCAGTACTTC. It yields the protein CASSRGLAGGGETQYF.

The V gene is TRBV28, the J gene TRBJ2-5; 7 bases are a match to TRBD2. The CDR3 contains 14 residues. After removal of 5 bases from V and 3 bases from J, the junction contained 6 bases not matched to a gene. The V gene's germline CDR1 is MDHEN and CDR2 SYDVKM. The DNA of the CDR3 is TGTGCCAGCAGTGGGGGGGGGTTGGAAGAGACCCAGTACTTC. This translates into CASSGGGLEETQYF.

This chain connects TRBV19 to TRBJ2-5, with D hard to call. This CDR3 is built from 16 residues. V lost 3 bases and J lost 0, with 14 bases in between. From germline, CDR1 is LNHDA and CDR2 SQIVND (reference sequence). The CDR3 DNA sequence: TGTGCCAGTAGTATCGACGGCAGACCATACCAAGAGACCCAGTACTTC. Its protein is CASSIDGRPYQETQYF.

CDR3 protein: CSAPRVDEQFF. CDR3 nucleotide sequence: TGCAGTGCACCGAGGGTGGATGAGCAGTTCTTC. The chain employs TRBV20-1 and TRBJ2-1; maybe TRBD2 (5 bases). CDR3 length equals 11 residues. Trimming stripped 6 bases from V and 8 bases from J, with 11 bases between. Per the germline V gene, CDR1 is DFQATT and CDR2 is SNEGSKA (reference sequence).

V is TRBV11-1 and J is TRBJ2-3; no firm D call. V was cut by 0 bases and J by 0 bases, with 4 bases left in between. The CDR3 spans 14 residues. In germline, CDR1 is SGHAT, CDR2 FQDESV (reference sequence). Here the CDR3 DNA reads TGTGCCAGCAGCTTAGCGGCTAGCACAGATACGCAGTATTTT. This translates into CASSLAASTDTQYF. The entire variable domain, with the rest obtained from reference TRBV11-1 and TRBJ2-3, is as follows: EAEVAQSPRYKITEKSQAVAFWCDPISGHATLYWYRQILGQGPELLVQFQDESVVDDSQLPKDRFSAERLKGVDSTLKIQPAELGDSAMYLCASSLAASTDTQYFGPGTRLTVL.